The rows below give T cell receptor beta chains drawn from one sample of a study of metastatic and nonmetastatic thyroid tumors. With MiXCR, TCRdb reprocessed the PCR reads. The data contain about 15,000 clones, 25% to 35% of them seen just once; the ten biggest clones take up around an eighth. Material: tumor tissue. Every receptor here comes from a male donor with papillary thyroid cancer or a benign thyroid nodule (not recorded which). Some clones in this sample may be carry-over from other donors' samples. CDR3s include the opening cysteine and the closing phenylalanine or tryptophan.

v_gene: TRBV6-1; j_gene: TRBJ1-5; CDR3aa: CAGGYNSNQPQHF
v_gene: TRBV6-1; j_gene: TRBJ1-3; CDR3aa: CASSFTGVGNTIYF
v_gene: TRBV4-3; j_gene: TRBJ1-2; CDR3aa: CASSQSTGVNYGYTF
v_gene: TRBV2; j_gene: TRBJ2-6; CDR3aa: CASSEWLLGSGANVLTF
v_gene: TRBV5-1; j_gene: TRBJ1-2; CDR3aa: CASRPGEGGGYTF
v_gene: TRBV6-2/TRBV6-3; j_gene: TRBJ1-6; CDR3aa: CASRGDVAVEAQTSNSPLHF
v_gene: TRBV29-1; j_gene: TRBJ1-3; CDR3aa: CSVRTTGNTIYF
v_gene: TRBV3-1; j_gene: TRBJ1-1; CDR3aa: CASSPDTGSGTFF
v_gene: TRBV6-1; j_gene: TRBJ2-2; CDR3aa: CASRGASTGELFF
v_gene: TRBV4-1; j_gene: TRBJ2-2; CDR3aa: CASSKTGNTGELFF
v_gene: TRBV15; j_gene: TRBJ2-1; CDR3aa: CATSRDTSVDEQFF
v_gene: TRBV11-2; j_gene: TRBJ2-3; CDR3aa: CASSPGGVASTDTQYF
v_gene: TRBV6-2/TRBV6-3; j_gene: TRBJ2-5; CDR3aa: CASSPLAGGTQETQYF
v_gene: TRBV27; j_gene: TRBJ2-1; CDR3aa: CASSFGGGNEQFF
v_gene: TRBV11-2; j_gene: TRBJ2-3; CDR3aa: CASSTLDRTSTDTQYF
v_gene: TRBV6-2/TRBV6-3; j_gene: TRBJ1-5; CDR3aa: CASSYPGQVSNQPQHF
v_gene: TRBV5-1; j_gene: TRBJ2-5; CDR3aa: CASSLIGSEETQYF
v_gene: TRBV6-2/TRBV6-3; j_gene: TRBJ2-1; CDR3aa: CASSYSSSPGNEQFF
v_gene: TRBV20-1; j_gene: TRBJ2-7; CDR3aa: CSATVRRDGRDTQYF
v_gene: TRBV20-1; j_gene: TRBJ2-7; CDR3aa: CSATPTGTPEQYF
v_gene: TRBV20-1; j_gene: TRBJ2-1; CDR3aa: CSHARVELAGRNEQFF
v_gene: TRBV28; j_gene: TRBJ1-6; CDR3aa: CASRLQGRWSPLHF
v_gene: TRBV4-3; j_gene: TRBJ1-2; CDR3aa: CASSGIDHGYTF